This TCR beta chain was sequenced in a study of cytomegalovirus exposure and HLA in healthy donors. In the case of this clone: The antigen is not known.

V dropped 1 base and J dropped 2 bases, with 7 bases sitting between them. The CDR3 is 15 amino acids. Germline V CDR1 and CDR2: SGHRS, YFSETQ. Study-wide findings and caveats: Analysis was performed later, and it showed HLA-associated TCR beta chains to be more clonally expanded than equally common others. Later on, a genetic analysis was performed. It linked a missense variant in DCLRE1C with V- and J-gene trimming of TCR beta.

The PCR was carried out with 60 Vbeta primers and 13 Jbeta primers. Original methodology: There were tens of millions of unique TCR beta chains by a later count, and some 11 million of them were shared. TCRdb keeps only in-frame clones here, not all; method: immunoSEQ multiplex PCR. That table furnishes V, J and clone size, whereas the DNA furnished D and trimming. This table holds around 110,000 clones, 65% to 90% found once. J is TRBJ2-6 and V is TRBV5-1, with D possibly matching TRBD1 (5 bases). The source material was PBMCs. This sequence was found in a woman aged 25 to 39 in good health and CMV-seronegative. As DNA, the CDR3 is TGCGCCAGCAGCTTGTTAGGGGCTGGGGCCAACGTCCTGACTTTC. Translation gives CASSLLGAGANVLTF.